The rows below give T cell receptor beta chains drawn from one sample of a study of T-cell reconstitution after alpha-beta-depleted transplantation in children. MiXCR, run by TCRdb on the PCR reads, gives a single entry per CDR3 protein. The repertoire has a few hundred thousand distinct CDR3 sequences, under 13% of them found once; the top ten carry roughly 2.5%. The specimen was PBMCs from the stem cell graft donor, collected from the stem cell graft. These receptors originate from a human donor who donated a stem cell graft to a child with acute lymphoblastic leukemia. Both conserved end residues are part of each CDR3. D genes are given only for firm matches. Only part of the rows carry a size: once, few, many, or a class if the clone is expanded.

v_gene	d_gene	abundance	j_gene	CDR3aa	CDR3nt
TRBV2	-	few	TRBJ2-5	CASLGRETQYF	TGTGCCAGCCTAGGGCGGGAGACCCAGTACTTC
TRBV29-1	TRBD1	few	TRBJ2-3	CSVGQGGVDTQYF	TGCAGCGTCGGACAGGGAGGCGTAGATACGCAGTATTTT
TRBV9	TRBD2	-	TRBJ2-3	CASSLNSGTTDTQYF	TGTGCCAGCAGCCTAAACAGCGGGACTACAGATACGCAGTATTTT
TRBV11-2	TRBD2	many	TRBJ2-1	CASSWAGLAGGRNEQFF	TGTGCCAGCAGCTGGGCGGGGCTAGCGGGAGGGCGGAATGAGCAGTTCTTC
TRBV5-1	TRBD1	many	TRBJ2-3	CASSLEGTGTDTQYF	TGCGCCAGCAGCTTGGAGGGGACAGGGACAGATACGCAGTATTTT
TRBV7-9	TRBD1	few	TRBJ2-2	CASSLQPTGRVIGELFF	TGTGCCAGCAGCTTACAGCCGACAGGGCGAGTAATCGGGGAGCTGTTTTTT
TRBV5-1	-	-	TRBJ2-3	CASSITDRADTQYF	TGCGCCAGCAGCATAACAGATAGAGCAGATACGCAGTATTTT
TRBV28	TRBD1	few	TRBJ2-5	CASRPARDSPETQYF	TGTGCCAGCAGGCCTGCCCGGGACAGTCCAGAGACCCAGTACTTC
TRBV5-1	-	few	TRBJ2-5	CASSLNAGRKETQYF	TGCGCCAGCAGCTTGAATGCGGGAAGGAAAGAGACCCAGTACTTC
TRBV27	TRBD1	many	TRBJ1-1	CASSLFGQGFLDTEAFF	TGTGCCAGCAGTTTATTTGGACAGGGTTTTTTGGACACTGAAGCTTTCTTT
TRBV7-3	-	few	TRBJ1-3	CASSPGGGGGNTIYF	TGTGCCAGCAGCCCGGGGGGGGGCGGTGGAAACACCATATATTTT
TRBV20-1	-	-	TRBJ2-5	CSAETLYQETQYF	TGCAGTGCCGAGACCCTATACCAAGAGACCCAGTACTTC
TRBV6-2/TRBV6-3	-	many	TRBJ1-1	CASSYRGNTEAFF	TGTGCCAGCAGTTACAGAGGGAACACTGAAGCTTTCTTT
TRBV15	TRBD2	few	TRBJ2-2	CATSRRPGLAYTGELFF	TGTGCCACCAGCCGTCGACCGGGACTAGCCTACACCGGGGAGCTGTTTTTT
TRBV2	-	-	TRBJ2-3	CASRRMQTDTQYF	TGTGCCAGCAGGAGGATGCAAACAGATACGCAGTATTTT
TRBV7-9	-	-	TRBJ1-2	CASSLTNYGYAF	TGTGCCAGCAGCTTGACGAACTATGGCTACGCCTTC
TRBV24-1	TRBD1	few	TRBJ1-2	CATSDPGQGGYTF	TGTGCCACCAGTGACCCCGGACAGGGAGGCTACACCTTC
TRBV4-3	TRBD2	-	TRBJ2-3	CASSQEAGEDTQYF	TGCGCCAGCAGCCAAGAGGCGGGGGAGGATACGCAGTATTTT
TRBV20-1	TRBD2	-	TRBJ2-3	CSARKLWTSGRVPDTQYF	TGCAGTGCTAGAAAACTCTGGACTAGCGGGAGGGTTCCAGATACGCAGTATTTT
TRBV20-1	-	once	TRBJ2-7	CSARAGGISDEQYF	TGCAGTGCTAGAGCTGGCGGGATCTCTGACGAGCAGTACTTC
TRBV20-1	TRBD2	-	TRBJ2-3	CSAFTGTSGRAGQYF	TGCAGTGCTTTCACCGGGACTAGCGGGAGGGCTGGGCAGTATTTT
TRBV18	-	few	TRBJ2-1	CASSPPGERSYNEQFF	TGTGCCAGCTCACCCCCAGGGGAGCGTTCCTACAATGAGCAGTTCTTC
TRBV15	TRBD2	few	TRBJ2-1	CATSRVRGSSYNEQFF	TGTGCCACCAGCAGAGTGCGGGGGAGCTCCTACAATGAGCAGTTCTTC
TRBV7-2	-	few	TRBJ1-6	CASSLKTGNSPLHF	TGTGCCAGCAGCTTAAAAACAGGGAATTCACCCCTCCACTTT
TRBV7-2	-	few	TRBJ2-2	CASSLDPTDVHTGELFF	TGTGCCAGCAGCTTGGACCCAACAGATGTACACACCGGGGAGCTGTTTTTT
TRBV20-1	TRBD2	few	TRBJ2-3	CSARDHEGTSGRAVPDTQYF	TGCAGTGCTAGAGATCATGAGGGGACTAGCGGGAGGGCCGTCCCAGATACGCAGTATTTT
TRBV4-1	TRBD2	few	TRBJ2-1	CASSPGASGEYNEQFF	TGCGCCAGCAGCCCAGGTGCGAGCGGGGAATACAATGAGCAGTTCTTC
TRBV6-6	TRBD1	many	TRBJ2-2	CASSRDRGPNTGELFF	TGTGCCAGCAGCCGGGACAGGGGCCCGAACACCGGGGAGCTGTTTTTT
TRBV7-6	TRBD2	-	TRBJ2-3	CASSLAPPGLAGDLESTDTQYF	TGTGCCAGCAGCTTAGCGCCCCCGGGACTAGCGGGAGATTTGGAGAGCACAGATACGCAGTATTTT
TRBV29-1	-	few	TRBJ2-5	CSVGMWETQYF	TGCAGCGTTGGGATGTGGGAGACCCAGTACTTC
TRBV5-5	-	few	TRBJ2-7	CASSLGGTAVYEQYF	TGTGCCAGCAGCCTTGGAGGGACCGCAGTCTACGAGCAGTACTTC
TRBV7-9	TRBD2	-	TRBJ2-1	CASRAIAGGEQFF	TGTGCCAGCAGGGCAATAGCGGGAGGTGAGCAGTTCTTC
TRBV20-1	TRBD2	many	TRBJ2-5	CSARSATSGRETQYF	TGCAGTGCTAGAAGCGCCACTAGCGGGAGAGAGACCCAGTACTTC
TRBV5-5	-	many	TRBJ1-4	CASSRQGGDEKLFF	TGTGCCAGCAGCCGGCAGGGAGGGGATGAAAAACTGTTTTTT
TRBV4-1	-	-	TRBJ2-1	CASSQGLSGGDEQFF	TGCGCCAGCAGCCAAGGACTATCCGGAGGCGATGAGCAGTTCTTC
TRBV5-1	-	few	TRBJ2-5	CASSTFQETQYF	TGCGCCAGCAGCACCTTCCAAGAGACCCAGTACTTC
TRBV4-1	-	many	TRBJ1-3	CASSLYQTAGNTIYF	TGCGCCAGCAGCCTATATCAGACAGCTGGAAACACCATATATTTT
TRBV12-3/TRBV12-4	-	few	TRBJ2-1	CASSGSYNEQFF	TGTGCCAGCAGTGGCTCCTACAATGAGCAGTTCTTC
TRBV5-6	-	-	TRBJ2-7	CASSASGFGGLVYEQYF	TGTGCCAGCAGCGCGAGTGGTTTCGGGGGACTGGTCTACGAGCAGTACTTC
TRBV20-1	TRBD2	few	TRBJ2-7	CSANVPSGSPYEQYF	TGCAGTGCTAACGTCCCTAGCGGGAGTCCGTACGAGCAGTACTTC
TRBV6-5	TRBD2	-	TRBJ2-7	CASSYPSTSGYDQYF	TGTGCCAGCAGTTACCCCTCTACTAGCGGGTACGACCAGTACTTC
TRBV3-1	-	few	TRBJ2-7	CASSQDGLGRQYF	TGTGCCAGCAGCCAAGATGGATTAGGACGCCAGTACTTC
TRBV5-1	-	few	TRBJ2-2	CASSGDSTGELFF	TGCGCCAGCAGCGGTGACTCCACCGGGGAGCTGTTTTTT
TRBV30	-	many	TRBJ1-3	CASKTRRGSSGNTIYF	TGTGCCTCGAAGACTCGACGGGGTAGCTCTGGAAACACCATATATTTT
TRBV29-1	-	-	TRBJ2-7	CSVGEGGGAYEQYF	TGCAGCGTGGGAGAGGGGGGGGGCGCTTACGAGCAGTACTTC
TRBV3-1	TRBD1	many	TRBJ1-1	CASSFGQGVSEAFF	TGTGCCAGCAGTTTTGGACAGGGTGTTTCTGAAGCTTTCTTT
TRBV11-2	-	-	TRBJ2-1	CASSLRTGEQFF	TGTGCCAGCAGCTTACGGACGGGAGAGCAGTTCTTC
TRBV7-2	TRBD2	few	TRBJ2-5	CASSSVAGVGETQYF	TGTGCCAGCAGTTCCGTCGCGGGAGTAGGGGAGACCCAGTACTTC
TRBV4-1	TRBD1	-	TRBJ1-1	CASSHPGGQGRTEAFF	TGCGCCAGCAGCCATCCCGGGGGACAGGGGAGGACTGAAGCTTTCTTT
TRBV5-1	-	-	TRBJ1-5	CASSLDMGGQPQHF	TGCGCCAGCAGCTTGGACATGGGGGGTCAGCCCCAGCATTTT
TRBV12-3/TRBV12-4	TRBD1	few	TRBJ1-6	CASSLGQNNSPLHF	TGTGCCAGCAGTTTGGGACAGAATAATTCACCCCTCCACTTT
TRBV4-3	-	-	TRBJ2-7	CASSQDTGSSYEQYF	TGCGCCAGCAGCCAAGATACGGGAAGCTCCTACGAGCAGTACTTC
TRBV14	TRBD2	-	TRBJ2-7	CASSRGLEGSYEQYF	TGTGCCAGCAGCCGAGGACTAGAAGGCTCCTACGAGCAGTACTTC
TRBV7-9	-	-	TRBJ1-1	CASSTTANTEAFF	TGTGCCAGCAGCACAACAGCGAACACTGAAGCTTTCTTT
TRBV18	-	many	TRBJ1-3	CASSREDTGNTIYF	TGTGCCAGCTCACGAGAGGACACTGGAAACACCATATATTTT
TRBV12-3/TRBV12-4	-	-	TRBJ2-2	CASRLERGFTNTGELFF	TGTGCCAGCAGGCTAGAAAGAGGGTTTACGAACACCGGGGAGCTGTTTTTT
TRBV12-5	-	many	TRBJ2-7	CASGLGRQFHEQYF	TGTGCTAGTGGTTTGGGACGACAGTTCCACGAGCAGTACTTC